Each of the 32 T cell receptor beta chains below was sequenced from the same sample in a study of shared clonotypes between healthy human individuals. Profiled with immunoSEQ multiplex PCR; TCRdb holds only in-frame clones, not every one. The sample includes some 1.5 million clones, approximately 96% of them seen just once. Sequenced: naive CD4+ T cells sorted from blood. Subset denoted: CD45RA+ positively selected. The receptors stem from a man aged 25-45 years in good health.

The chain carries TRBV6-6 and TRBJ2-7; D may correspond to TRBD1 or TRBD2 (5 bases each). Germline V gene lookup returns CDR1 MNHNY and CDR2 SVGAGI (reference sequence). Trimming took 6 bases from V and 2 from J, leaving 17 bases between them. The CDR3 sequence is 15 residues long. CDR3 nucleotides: TGTGCCAGCAGCCCCTCCGGGACCGCGCCCTACGAGCAGTACTTC. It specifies CASSPSGTAPYEQYF.

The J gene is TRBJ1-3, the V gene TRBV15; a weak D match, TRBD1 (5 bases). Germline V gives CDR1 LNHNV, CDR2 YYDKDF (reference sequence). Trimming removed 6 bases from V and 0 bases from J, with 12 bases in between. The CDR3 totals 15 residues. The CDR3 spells CATSGGARSGNTIYF. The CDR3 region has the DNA TGTGCCACCAGTGGAGGGGCCCGCTCTGGAAACACCATATATTTT.

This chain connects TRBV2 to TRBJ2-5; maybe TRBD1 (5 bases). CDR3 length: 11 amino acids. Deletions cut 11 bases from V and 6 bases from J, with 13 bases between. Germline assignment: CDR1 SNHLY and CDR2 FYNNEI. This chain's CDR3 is CAASREKTQYF. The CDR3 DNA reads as TGTGCCGCGTCCAGGGAAAAGACCCAGTACTTC.

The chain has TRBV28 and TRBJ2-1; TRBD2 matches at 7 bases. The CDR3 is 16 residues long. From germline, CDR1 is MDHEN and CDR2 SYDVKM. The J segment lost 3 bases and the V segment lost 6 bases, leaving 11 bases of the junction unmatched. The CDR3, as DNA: TGTGCCAGCAGCCGCCGGGGGGAATTACGCTACAATGAGCAGTTCTTC. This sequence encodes CASSRRGELRYNEQFF.

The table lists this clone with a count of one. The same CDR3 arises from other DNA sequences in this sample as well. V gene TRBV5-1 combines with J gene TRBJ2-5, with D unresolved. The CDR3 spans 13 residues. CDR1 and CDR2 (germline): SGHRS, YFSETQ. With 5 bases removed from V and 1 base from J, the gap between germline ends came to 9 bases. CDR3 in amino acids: CASSLTVQETQYF. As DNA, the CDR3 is TGCGCCAGCAGTTTGACGGTCCAAGAGACCCAGTACTTC.

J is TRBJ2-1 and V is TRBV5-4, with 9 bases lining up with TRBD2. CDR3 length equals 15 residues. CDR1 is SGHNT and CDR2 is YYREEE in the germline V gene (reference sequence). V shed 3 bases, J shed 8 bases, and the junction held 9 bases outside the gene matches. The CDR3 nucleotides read TGTGCCAGCAGCTATGGACTAGCGTTAGACGATGAGCAGTTCTTC. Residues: CASSYGLALDDEQFF.

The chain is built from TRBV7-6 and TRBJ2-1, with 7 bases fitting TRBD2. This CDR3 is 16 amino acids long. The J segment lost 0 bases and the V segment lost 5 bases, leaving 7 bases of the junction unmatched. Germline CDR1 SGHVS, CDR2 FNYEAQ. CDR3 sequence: CASSTYSGYSYNEQFF. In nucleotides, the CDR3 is TGTGCCAGCAGCACCTATAGCGGGTACTCCTACAATGAGCAGTTCTTC. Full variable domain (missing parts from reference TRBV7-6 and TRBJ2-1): GAGVSQSPRYKVTKRGQDVALRCDPISGHVSLYWYRQALGQGPEFLTYFNYEAQQDKSGLPNDRFSAERPEGSISTLTIQRTEQRDSAMYRCASSTYSGYSYNEQFFGPGTRLTVL.

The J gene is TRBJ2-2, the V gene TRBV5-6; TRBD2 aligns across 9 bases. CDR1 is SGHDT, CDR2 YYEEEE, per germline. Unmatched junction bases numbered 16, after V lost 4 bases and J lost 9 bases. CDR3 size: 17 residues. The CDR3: CASSPLSGRSRARELFF. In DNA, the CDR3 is TGTGCCAGCAGCCCCCTTAGCGGGAGAAGTAGAGCGAGGGAGCTGTTTTTT. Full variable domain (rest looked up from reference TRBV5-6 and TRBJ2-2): DAGVTQSPTHLIKTRGQQVTLRCSPKSGHDTVSWYQQALGQGPQFIFQYYEEEERQRGNFPDRFSGHQFPNYSSELNVNALLLGDSALYLCASSPLSGRSRARELFFGEGSRLTVL.

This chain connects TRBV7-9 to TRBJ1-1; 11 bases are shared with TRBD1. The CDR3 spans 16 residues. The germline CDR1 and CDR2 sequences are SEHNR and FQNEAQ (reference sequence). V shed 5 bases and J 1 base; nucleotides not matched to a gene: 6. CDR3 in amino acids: CASSPQGTGGNTEAFF. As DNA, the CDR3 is TGTGCCAGCAGCCCACAAGGGACAGGGGGGAACACTGAAGCTTTCTTT. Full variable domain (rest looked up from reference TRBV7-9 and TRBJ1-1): DTGVSQNPRHKITKRGQNVTFRCDPISEHNRLYWYRQTLGQGPEFLTYFQNEAQLEKSRLLSDRFSAERPKGSFSTLEIQRTEQGDSAMYLCASSPQGTGGNTEAFFGQGTRLTVV.

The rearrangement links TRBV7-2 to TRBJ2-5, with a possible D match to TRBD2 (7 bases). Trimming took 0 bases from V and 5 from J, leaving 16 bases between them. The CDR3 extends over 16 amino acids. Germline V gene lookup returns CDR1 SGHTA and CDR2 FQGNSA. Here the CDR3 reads CASSLAARGLGETQYF. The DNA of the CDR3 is TGTGCCAGCAGCTTAGCCGCGCGGGGGCTGGGGGAGACCCAGTACTTC.

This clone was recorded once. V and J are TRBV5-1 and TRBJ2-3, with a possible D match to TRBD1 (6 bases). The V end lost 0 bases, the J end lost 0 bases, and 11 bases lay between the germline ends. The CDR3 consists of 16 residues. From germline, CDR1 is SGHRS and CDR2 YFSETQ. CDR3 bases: TGCGCCAGCAGCTTGGGTGGGACACCGAGCACAGATACGCAGTATTTT. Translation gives CASSLGGTPSTDTQYF.

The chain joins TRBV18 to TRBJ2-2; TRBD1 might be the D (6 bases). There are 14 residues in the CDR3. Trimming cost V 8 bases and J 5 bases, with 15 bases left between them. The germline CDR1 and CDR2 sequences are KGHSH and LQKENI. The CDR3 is CASERKTGTGELFF. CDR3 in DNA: TGTGCCAGCGAAAGAAAAACAGGGACCGGGGAGCTGTTTTTT.

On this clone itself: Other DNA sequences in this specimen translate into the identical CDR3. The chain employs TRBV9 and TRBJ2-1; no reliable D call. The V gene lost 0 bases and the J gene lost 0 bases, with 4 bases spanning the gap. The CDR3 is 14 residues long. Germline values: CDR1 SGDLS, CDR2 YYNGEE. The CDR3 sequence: CASSVDGSYNEQFF. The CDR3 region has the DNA TGTGCCAGCAGCGTAGATGGCTCCTACAATGAGCAGTTCTTC.

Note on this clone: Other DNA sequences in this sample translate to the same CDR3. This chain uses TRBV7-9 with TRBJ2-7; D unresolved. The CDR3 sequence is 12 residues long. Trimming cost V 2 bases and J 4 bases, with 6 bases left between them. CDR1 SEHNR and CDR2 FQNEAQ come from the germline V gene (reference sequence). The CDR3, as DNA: TGTGCCAGCAGCTTACGTGTGTACGAGCAGTACTTC. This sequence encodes CASSLRVYEQYF. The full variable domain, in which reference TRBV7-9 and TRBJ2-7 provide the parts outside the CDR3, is DTGVSQNPRHKITKRGQNVTFRCDPISEHNRLYWYRQTLGQGPEFLTYFQNEAQLEKSRLLSDRFSAERPKGSFSTLEIQRTEQGDSAMYLCASSLRVYEQYFGPGTRLTVT.

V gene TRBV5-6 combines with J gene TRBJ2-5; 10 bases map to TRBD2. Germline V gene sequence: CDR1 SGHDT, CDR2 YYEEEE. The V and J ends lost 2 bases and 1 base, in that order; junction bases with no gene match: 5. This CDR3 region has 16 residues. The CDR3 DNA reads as TGTGCCAGCAGCTTTTCCTTAGCGGGAGGCCAAGAGACCCAGTACTTC. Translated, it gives CASSFSLAGGQETQYF.

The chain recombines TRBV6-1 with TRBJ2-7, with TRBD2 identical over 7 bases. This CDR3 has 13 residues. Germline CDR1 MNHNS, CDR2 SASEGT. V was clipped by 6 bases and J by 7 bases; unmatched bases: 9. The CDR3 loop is CASRDAGAGEQYF. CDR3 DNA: TGTGCCAGCAGGGACGCGGGAGCCGGTGAGCAGTACTTC.

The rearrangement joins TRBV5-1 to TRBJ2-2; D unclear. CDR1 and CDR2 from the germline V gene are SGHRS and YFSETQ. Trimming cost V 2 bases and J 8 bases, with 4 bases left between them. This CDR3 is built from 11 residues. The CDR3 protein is CASSFEGELFF. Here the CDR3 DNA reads TGCGCCAGCAGCTTTGAAGGGGAGCTGTTTTTT.

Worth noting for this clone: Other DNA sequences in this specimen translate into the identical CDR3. CDR3 bases: TGTGCCAGCAGCGTCGACAGGGGGGACACTGAAGCTTTCTTT. Its translation: CASSVDRGDTEAFF. V gene TRBV9 combines with J gene TRBJ1-1; 9 bases fit TRBD1. The CDR3 is 14 amino acids. V was pared by 2 bases and J by 3 bases, with 2 bases of the junction left unmatched. The V gene's germline CDR1 is SGDLS and CDR2 YYNGEE.

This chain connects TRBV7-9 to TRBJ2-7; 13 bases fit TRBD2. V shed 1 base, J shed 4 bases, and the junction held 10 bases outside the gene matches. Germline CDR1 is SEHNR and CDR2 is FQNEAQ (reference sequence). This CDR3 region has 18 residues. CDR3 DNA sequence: TGTGCCAGCAGCTTAGGGGGAGGACTAGCGGGAGTAATGTACGAGCAGTACTTC. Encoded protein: CASSLGGGLAGVMYEQYF. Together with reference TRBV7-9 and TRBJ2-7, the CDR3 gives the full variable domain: DTGVSQNPRHKITKRGQNVTFRCDPISEHNRLYWYRQTLGQGPEFLTYFQNEAQLEKSRLLSDRFSAERPKGSFSTLEIQRTEQGDSAMYLCASSLGGGLAGVMYEQYFGPGTRLTVT.

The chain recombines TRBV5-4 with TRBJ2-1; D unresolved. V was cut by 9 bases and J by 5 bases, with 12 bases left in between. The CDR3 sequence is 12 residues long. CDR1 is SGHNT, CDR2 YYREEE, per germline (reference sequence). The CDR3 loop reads CANGDGNNEQFF. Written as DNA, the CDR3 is TGTGCCAACGGTGACGGAAACAATGAGCAGTTCTTC.

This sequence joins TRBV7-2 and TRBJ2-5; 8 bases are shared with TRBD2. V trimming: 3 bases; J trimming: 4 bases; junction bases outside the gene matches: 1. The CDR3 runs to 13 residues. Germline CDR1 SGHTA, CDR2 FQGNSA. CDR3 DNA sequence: TGTGCCAGCAGCTTCGGACTAGCAGAGACCCAGTACTTC. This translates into CASSFGLAETQYF.

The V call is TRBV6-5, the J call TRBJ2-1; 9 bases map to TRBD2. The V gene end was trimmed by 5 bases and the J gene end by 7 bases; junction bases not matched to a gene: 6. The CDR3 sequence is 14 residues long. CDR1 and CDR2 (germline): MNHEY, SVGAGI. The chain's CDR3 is CASSRATSGNEQFF. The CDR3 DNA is TGTGCCAGCAGTCGCGCGACTAGCGGTAATGAGCAGTTCTTC.

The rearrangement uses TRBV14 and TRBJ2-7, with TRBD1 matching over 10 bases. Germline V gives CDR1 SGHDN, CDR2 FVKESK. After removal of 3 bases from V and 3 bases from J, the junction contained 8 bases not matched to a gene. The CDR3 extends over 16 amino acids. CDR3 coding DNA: TGTGCCAGCAGCCACGCTCCGGGACAGGGGATCTACGAGCAGTACTTC. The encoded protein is CASSHAPGQGIYEQYF.

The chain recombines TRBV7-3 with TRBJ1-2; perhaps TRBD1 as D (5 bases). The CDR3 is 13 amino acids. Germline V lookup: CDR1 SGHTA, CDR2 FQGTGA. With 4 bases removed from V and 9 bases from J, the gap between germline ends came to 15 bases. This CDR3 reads CASSSDSQTSYTF. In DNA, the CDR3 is TGTGCCAGCAGCTCTGACAGTCAGACGAGCTACACCTTC.

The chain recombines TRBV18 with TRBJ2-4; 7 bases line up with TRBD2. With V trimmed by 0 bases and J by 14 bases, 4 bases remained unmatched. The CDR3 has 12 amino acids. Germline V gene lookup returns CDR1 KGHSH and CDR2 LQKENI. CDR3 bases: TGTGCCAGCTCACCACCGGGAGGGGAGGAGTACTTC. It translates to CASSPPGGEEYF.

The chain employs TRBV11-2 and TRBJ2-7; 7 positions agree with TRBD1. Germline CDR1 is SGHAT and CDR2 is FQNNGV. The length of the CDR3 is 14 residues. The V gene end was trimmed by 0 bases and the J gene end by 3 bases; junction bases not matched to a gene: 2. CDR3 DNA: TGTGCCAGCAGCTTAGAGGGACAGAACTACGAGCAGTACTTC. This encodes CASSLEGQNYEQYF.

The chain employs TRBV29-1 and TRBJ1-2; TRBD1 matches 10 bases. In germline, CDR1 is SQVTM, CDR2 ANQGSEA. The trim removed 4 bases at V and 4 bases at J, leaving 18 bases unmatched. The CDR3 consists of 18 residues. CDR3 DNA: TGCAGCGTTGGTCCTAAGGGACAGGGGCACCCAGGGGTCTATGGCTACACCTTC. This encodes CSVGPKGQGHPGVYGYTF.

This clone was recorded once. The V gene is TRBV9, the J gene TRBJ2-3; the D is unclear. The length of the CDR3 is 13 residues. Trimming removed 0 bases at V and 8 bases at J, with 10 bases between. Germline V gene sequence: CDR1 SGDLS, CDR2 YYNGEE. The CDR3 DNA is TGTGCCAGCAGCGTAGACATGCTCGGTACGCAGTATTTT. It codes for CASSVDMLGTQYF.

CDR3 sequence (DNA): TGTGCCAGTAGGGACAGGGCGGTCGCAGATACGCAGTATTTT. This codes for CASRDRAVADTQYF. This chain joins TRBV19 and TRBJ2-3, with 8 bases lining up with TRBD1. The J segment lost 4 bases and the V segment lost 6 bases, leaving 6 bases of the junction unmatched. Germline-derived CDR1 and CDR2 are LNHDA and SQIVND (reference sequence). The CDR3 runs to 14 residues.

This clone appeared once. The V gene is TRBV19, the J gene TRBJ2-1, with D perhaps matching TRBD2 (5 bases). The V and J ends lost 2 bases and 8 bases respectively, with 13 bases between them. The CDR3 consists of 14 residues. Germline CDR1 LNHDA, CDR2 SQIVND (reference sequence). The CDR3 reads CASSISSSTYEQFF. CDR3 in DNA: TGTGCCAGTAGTATATCTAGCTCGACCTATGAGCAGTTCTTC.

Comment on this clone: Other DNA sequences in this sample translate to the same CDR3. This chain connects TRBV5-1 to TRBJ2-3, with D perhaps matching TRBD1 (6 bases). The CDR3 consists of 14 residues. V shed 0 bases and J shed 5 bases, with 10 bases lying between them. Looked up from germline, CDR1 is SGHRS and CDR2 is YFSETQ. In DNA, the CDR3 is TGCGCCAGCAGCTTGGGGGGGCCCGGAGATACGCAGTATTTT. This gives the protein CASSLGGPGDTQYF. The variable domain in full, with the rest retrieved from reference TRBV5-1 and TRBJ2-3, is KAGVTQTPRYLIKTRGQQVTLSCSPISGHRSVSWYQQTPGQGLQFLFEYFSETQRNKGNFPGRFSGRQFSNSRSEMNVSTLELGDSALYLCASSLGGPGDTQYFGPGTRLTVL.

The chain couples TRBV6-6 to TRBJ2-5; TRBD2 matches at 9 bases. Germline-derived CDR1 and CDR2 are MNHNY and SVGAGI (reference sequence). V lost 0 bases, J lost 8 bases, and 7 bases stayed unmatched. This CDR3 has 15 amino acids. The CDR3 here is CASSYSGTSKRTQYF. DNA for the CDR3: TGTGCCAGCAGTTACTCCGGGACTAGCAAGAGAACCCAGTACTTC.